Shown below are 15 T cell receptor beta chains from a single sample sequenced in a study of blood T cells in healthy people across ages. A second PCR, run for 7 to 11 cycles, used a sample-barcoded 5' primer plus a J-beta primer mix. TCRdb itself ran the 5' RACE reads through MiXCR, one entry per CDR3 protein. The table includes over a million distinct CDR3 sequences, 45% detected once. The sequencing sample was made of blood. These receptors were obtained from a woman aged 55-75 years in good health.

The rearrangement uses TRBV28 and TRBJ2-1; D assignment may be TRBD1 or TRBD2 (7 bases each). The V and J ends lost 8 bases and 4 bases respectively, with 18 bases between them. Looked up from germline, CDR1 is MDHEN and CDR2 is SYDVKM. The CDR3 consists of 15 residues. The chain's CDR3 is CASQGVRGGYNEQFF. In DNA form, the CDR3 reads TGTGCCAGCCAGGGGGTTAGGGGAGGGTACAATGAGCAGTTCTTC. The full variable domain, in which reference TRBV28 and TRBJ2-1 provide the parts outside the CDR3, is DVKVTQSSRYLVKRTGEKVFLECVQDMDHENMFWYRQDPGLGLRLIYFSYDVKMKEKGDIPEGYSVSREKKERFSLILESASTNQTSMYLCASQGVRGGYNEQFFGPGTRLTVL.

This clonotype occurred a few times. The gene calls are TRBV5-1 and TRBJ2-1; possible D gene TRBD1, 5 bases. Germline loops: CDR1 SGHRS, CDR2 YFSETQ. The V and J ends lost 4 bases and 3 bases respectively, with 14 bases between them. CDR3 length: 15 residues. In nucleotides, the CDR3 is TGCGCCAGCAGCAGATGGCAGGGAAGCTACAATGAGCAGTTCTTC. Its protein product is CASSRWQGSYNEQFF. The whole variable domain, filled in from reference TRBV5-1 and TRBJ2-1, reads KAGVTQTPRYLIKTRGQQVTLSCSPISGHRSVSWYQQTPGQGLQFLFEYFSETQRNKGNFPGRFSGRQFSNSRSEMNVSTLELGDSALYLCASSRWQGSYNEQFFGPGTRLTVL.

The V call is TRBV5-6, the J call TRBJ2-3, with TRBD2 as a possible D gene (6 bases). This CDR3 has 15 amino acids. V shed 0 bases and J shed 2 bases, with 10 bases lying between them. Germline CDR1 and CDR2: SGHDT and YYEEEE. In nucleotides, the CDR3 is TGTGCCAGCAGCTTGGGGCTAGCGACCACAGATACGCAGTATTTT. Protein sequence: CASSLGLATTDTQYF.

V and J are TRBV5-1 and TRBJ2-5; no definite D call. This CDR3 is built from 16 residues. V lost 4 bases and J lost 11, with 27 bases in between. CDR1 is SGHRS, CDR2 YFSETQ, per germline. The CDR3 is CASSPGRQASYNEQYF. DNA of the CDR3: TGCGCCAGCAGCCCTGGCAGGCAGGCATCGTACAATGAGCAGTACTTC. The full variable domain, its missing parts supplied by reference TRBV5-1 and TRBJ2-5, is KAGVTQTPRYLIKTRGQQVTLSCSPISGHRSVSWYQQTPGQGLQFLFEYFSETQRNKGNFPGRFSGRQFSNSRSEMNVSTLELGDSALYLCASSPGRQASYNEQYFGPGTRLLVL.

The chain joins TRBV20-1 to TRBJ2-1; 8 positions agree with TRBD2. The length of the CDR3 is 15 residues. The V gene end was trimmed by 1 base and the J gene end by 3 bases; junction bases not matched to a gene: 5. Germline assignment: CDR1 DFQATT and CDR2 SNEGSKA (reference sequence). The CDR3 spells CSARGHGRDYNEQFF. As DNA, the CDR3 is TGCAGTGCTAGAGGTCACGGGAGGGACTACAATGAGCAGTTCTTC.

The J gene is TRBJ2-5, the V gene TRBV11-1; a weak D match, TRBD1 (5 bases). V lost 2 bases to trimming and J lost 0 bases, with 16 bases between them. Germline values: CDR1 SGHAT, CDR2 FQDESV (reference sequence). The length of the CDR3 is 17 residues. The CDR3 protein is CASSLFRPGPYQETQYF. For the CDR3, the DNA is TGTGCCAGCAGCTTATTTCGGCCAGGGCCATACCAAGAGACCCAGTACTTC.

This chain joins TRBV6-4 and TRBJ1-2; maybe TRBD1 (5 bases). This CDR3 comprises 15 residues. The ends were cut back, 0 bases at V and 6 bases at J, with 14 bases in the middle. Germline assignment: CDR1 MRHNA and CDR2 SNTAGT. The CDR3, as DNA: TGTGCCAGCAGTGACTCTGGCAGGGAAAGGGATGGCTACACCTTC. Its protein is CASSDSGRERDGYTF.

V is TRBV10-3 and J is TRBJ1-2; 7 bases map to TRBD1. The CDR3 runs to 14 residues. V gave up 5 bases and J gave up 4 bases; unmatched junction bases: 7. The germline V gene has CDR1 ENHRY and CDR2 SYGVKD. The CDR3 sequence is CAISTIQGTYGYTF. The CDR3 DNA is TGTGCCATCAGTACGATACAGGGGACCTATGGCTACACCTTC.

The chain employs TRBV10-1 and TRBJ2-7; 7 bases map to TRBD1. Germline assignment: CDR1 WNHNN and CDR2 SYGVQD (reference sequence). The V and J ends lost 5 bases and 7 bases, in that order; junction bases with no gene match: 14. CDR3 length equals 15 residues. The DNA for the CDR3 is TGCGCCAGCAGTCAAACAGGGGAATCCACGGGGGAGCAGTACTTC. Amino acid sequence: CASSQTGESTGEQYF.

A few counts support this clonotype. V usage is TRBV12-3 or TRBV12-4 and J usage is TRBJ2-5; the match to TRBD2 covers 13 bases. With V trimmed by 5 bases and J by 6 bases, 6 bases remained unmatched. This CDR3 comprises 15 residues. The CDR3, as DNA: TGTGCCAGCAGTCCCACTAGCGGGAGGGAAAAGACCCAGTACTTC. Its protein is CASSPTSGREKTQYF.

The J gene is TRBJ1-4, the V gene TRBV27; TRBD1 is a possible D gene (6 bases). V shed 6 bases and J shed 2 bases, with 10 bases lying between them. The CDR3 contains 14 residues. CDR1 MNHEY and CDR2 SMNVEV come from the germline V gene (reference sequence). Here the CDR3 reads CASRGGATNEKLFF. The CDR3 DNA sequence: TGTGCCAGCAGGGGGGGGGCCACTAATGAAAAACTGTTTTTT.

For this clonotype: This may arise from a read error, as a much more abundant clone is one base away. V usage is TRBV29-1 and J usage is TRBJ2-4, with a tentative D call TRBD2 (5 bases). The DNA end lines up better with TRBJ2-7; the J call may be wrong. Germline V CDR1 and CDR2: SQVTM, ANQGSEA. The CDR3 runs to 14 residues. This chain's CDR3 is CSVLLLGDWVEQYF. CDR3 nucleotides: TGCAGCGTCCTTTTGCTCGGGGATTGGGTCGAGCAGTACTTC.

For the CDR3, the DNA is TGTGCCAGCAGCTTGTCGCTACCTAACAATGAGCAGTTCTTC. Translated: CASSLSLPNNEQFF. V gene TRBV11-3 combines with J gene TRBJ2-1; D uncertain. Germline V gives CDR1 SGHNT, CDR2 YENEEA. V lost 3 bases and J 5 bases, leaving 11 bases between the germline ends. The CDR3 spans 14 residues.

CDR3 nucleotides: TGTGCCGGCAACCAGGGGGCAGGCACAGATACGCAGTATTTT. This gives the protein CAGNQGAGTDTQYF. The chain recombines TRBV7-9 with TRBJ2-3, with 8 bases aligning to TRBD1. V shed 11 bases, J shed 1 base, and the junction held 8 bases outside the gene matches. The CDR3 sequence is 14 residues long. Germline CDR1 SEHNR, CDR2 FQNEAQ (reference sequence).

Comments on this clonotype: Likely a read error: the CDR3 ends without its conserved phenylalanine or tryptophan. The V call is TRBV12-3 or TRBV12-4, the J call TRBJ2-1; D is undetermined. This CDR3 comprises 15 residues. V shed 0 bases and J shed 6 bases, with 12 bases lying between them. CDR3 in DNA: TGTGCCAGCAGTTTAGCCCCCTTTGGAAGCAATGAGCAGTTCGTC. Protein product: CASSLAPFGSNEQFV.